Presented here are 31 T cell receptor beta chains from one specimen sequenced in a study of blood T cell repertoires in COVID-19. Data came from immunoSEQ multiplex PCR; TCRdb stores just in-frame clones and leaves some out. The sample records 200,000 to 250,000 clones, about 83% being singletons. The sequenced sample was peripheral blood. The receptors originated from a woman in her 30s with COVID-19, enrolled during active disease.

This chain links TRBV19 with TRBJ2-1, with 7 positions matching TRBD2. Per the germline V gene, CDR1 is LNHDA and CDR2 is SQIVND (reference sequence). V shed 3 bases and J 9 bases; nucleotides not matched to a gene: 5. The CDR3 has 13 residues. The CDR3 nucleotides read TGTGCCAGTAGTATCCGGCGGGAGATTGAGCAGTTCTTC. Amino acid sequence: CASSIRREIEQFF. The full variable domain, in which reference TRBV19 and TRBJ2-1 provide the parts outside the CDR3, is DGGITQSPKYLFRKEGQNVTLSCEQNLNHDAMYWYRQDPGQGLRLIYYSQIVNDFQKGDIAEGYSVSREKKESFPLTVTSAQKNPTAFYLCASSIRREIEQFFGPGTRLTVL.

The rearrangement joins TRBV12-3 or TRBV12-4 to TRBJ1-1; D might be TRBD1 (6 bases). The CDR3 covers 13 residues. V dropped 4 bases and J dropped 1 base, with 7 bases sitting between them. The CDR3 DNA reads TGTGCCAGCAGTTGGACAGAGAACACTGAAGCTTTCTTT. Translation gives CASSWTENTEAFF.

The CDR3 protein is CSAQGKDNYGYTF. The CDR3 DNA follows: TGCAGCGCCCAGGGGAAGGATAACTATGGCTACACCTTC. The rearrangement joins TRBV29-1 to TRBJ1-2; tentatively, D is TRBD1 (6 bases). V was pared by 7 bases and J by 1 base, with 13 bases between. The germline CDR1 and CDR2 sequences are SQVTM and ANQGSEA. This CDR3 comprises 13 residues. The full variable domain, rest sourced from reference TRBV29-1 and TRBJ1-2, is SAVISQKPSRDICQRGTSLTIQCQVDSQVTMMFWYRQQPGQSLTLIATANQGSEATYESGFVIDKFPISRPNLTFSTLTVSNMSPEDSSIYLCSAQGKDNYGYTFGSGTRLTVV.

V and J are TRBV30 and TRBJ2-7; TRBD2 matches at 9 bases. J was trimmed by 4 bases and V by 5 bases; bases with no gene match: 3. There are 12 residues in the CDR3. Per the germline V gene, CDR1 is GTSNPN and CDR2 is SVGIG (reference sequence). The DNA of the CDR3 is TGTGCCTGGGGACTAGCGCGGTACGAGCAGTACTTC. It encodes CAWGLARYEQYF.

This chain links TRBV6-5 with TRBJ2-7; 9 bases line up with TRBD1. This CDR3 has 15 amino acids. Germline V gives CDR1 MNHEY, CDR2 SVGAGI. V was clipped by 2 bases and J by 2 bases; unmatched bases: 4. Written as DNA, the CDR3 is TGTGCCAGCAGTTACCAATACAGGGGGCCCTACGAGCAGTACTTC. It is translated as CASSYQYRGPYEQYF.

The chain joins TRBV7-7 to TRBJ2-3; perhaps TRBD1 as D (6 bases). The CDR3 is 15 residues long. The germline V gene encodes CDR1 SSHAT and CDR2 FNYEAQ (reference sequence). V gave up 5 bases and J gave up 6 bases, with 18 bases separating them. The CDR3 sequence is CASSPTGADGDTQYF. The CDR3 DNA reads TGTGCCAGCAGCCCGACAGGTGCCGATGGGGATACGCAGTATTTT.

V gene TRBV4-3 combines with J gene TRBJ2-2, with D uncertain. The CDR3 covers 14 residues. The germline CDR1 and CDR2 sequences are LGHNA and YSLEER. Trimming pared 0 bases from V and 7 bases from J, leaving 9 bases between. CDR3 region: CASSQDAIDGELFF. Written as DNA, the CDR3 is TGCGCCAGCAGCCAAGATGCTATCGACGGGGAGCTGTTTTTT.

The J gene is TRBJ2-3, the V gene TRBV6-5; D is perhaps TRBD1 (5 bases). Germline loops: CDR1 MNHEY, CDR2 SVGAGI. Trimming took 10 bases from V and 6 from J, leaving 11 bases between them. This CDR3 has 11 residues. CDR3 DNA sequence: TGTGCCACTACCCCAGGGGATACGCAGTATTTT. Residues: CATTPGDTQYF.

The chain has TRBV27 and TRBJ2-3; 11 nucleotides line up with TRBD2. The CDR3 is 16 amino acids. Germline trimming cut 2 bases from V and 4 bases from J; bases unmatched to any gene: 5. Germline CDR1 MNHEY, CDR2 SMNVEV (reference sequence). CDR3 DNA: TGTGCCAGCAGTTTAGTGCTAGCGGGGGGCCCAGATACGCAGTATTTT. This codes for CASSLVLAGGPDTQYF.

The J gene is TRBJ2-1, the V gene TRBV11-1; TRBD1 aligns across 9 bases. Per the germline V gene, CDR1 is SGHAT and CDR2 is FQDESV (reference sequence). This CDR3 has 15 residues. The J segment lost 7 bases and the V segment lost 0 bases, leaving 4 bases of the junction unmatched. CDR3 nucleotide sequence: TGTGCCAGCAGCTTAGCGGACAGGGGAGGGAATGAGCAGTTCTTC. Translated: CASSLADRGGNEQFF.

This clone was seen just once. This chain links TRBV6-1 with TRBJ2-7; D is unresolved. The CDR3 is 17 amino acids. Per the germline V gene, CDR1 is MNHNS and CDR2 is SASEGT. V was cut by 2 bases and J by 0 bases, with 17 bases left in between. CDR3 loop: CASSESAVGPGSYEQYF. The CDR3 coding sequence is TGTGCCAGCAGTGAATCCGCTGTCGGCCCAGGCTCCTACGAGCAGTACTTC.

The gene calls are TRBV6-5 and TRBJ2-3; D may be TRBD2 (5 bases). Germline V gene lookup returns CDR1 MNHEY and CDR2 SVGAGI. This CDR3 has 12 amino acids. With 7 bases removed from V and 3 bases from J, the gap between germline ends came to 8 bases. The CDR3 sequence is CASNGGTDTQYF. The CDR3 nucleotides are TGTGCCAGCAATGGCGGGACAGATACGCAGTATTTT.

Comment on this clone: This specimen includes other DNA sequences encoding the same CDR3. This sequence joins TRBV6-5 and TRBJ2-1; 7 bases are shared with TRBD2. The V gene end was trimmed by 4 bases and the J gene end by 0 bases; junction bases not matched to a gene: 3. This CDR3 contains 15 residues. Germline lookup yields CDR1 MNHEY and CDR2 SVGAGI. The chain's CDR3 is CASSSTGGSYNEQFF. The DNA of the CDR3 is TGTGCCAGCAGTTCCACGGGAGGCTCCTACAATGAGCAGTTCTTC.

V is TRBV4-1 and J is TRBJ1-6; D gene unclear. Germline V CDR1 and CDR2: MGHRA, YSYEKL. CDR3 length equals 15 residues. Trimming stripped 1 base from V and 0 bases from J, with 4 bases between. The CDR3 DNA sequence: TGCGCCAGCAGCCAAGGGAGCTCCTATAATTCACCCCTCCACTTT. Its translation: CASSQGSSYNSPLHF.

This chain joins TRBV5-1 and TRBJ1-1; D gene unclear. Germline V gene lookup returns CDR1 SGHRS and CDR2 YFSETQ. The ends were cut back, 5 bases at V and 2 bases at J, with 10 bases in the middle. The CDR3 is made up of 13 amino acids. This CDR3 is CASRLQGNTEAFF. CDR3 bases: TGCGCCAGCAGACTACAAGGAAACACTGAAGCTTTCTTT.

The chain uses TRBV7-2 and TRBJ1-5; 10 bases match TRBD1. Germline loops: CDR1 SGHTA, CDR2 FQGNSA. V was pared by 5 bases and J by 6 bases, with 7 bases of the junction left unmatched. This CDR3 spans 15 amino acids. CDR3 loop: CASSIRQGASQPQHF. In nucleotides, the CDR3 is TGTGCCAGCAGCATCCGACAGGGGGCGAGTCAGCCCCAGCATTTT. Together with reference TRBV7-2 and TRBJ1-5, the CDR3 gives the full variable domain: GAGVSQSPSNKVTEKGKDVELRCDPISGHTALYWYRQSLGQGLEFLIYFQGNSAPDKSGLPSDRFSAERTGGSVSTLTIQRTQQEDSAVYLCASSIRQGASQPQHFGDGTRLSIL.

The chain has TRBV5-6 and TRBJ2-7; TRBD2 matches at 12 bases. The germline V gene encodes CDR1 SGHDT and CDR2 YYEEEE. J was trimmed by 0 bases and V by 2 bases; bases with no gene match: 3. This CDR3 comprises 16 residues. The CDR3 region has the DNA TGTGCCAGCAGCTTCAGGACTAGCGGGACCTCCTACGAGCAGTACTTC. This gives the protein CASSFRTSGTSYEQYF.

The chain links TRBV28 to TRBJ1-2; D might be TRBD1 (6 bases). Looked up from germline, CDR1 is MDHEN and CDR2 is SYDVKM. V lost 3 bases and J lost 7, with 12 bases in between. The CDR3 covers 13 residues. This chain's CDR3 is CASSFSGGRGYTF. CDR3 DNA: TGTGCCAGCAGTTTTTCTGGGGGCCGTGGCTACACCTTC.

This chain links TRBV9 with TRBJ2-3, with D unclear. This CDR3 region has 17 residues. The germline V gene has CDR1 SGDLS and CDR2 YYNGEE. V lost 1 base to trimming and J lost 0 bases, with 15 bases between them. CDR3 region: CASSVPTGGASTDTQYF. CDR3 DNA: TGTGCCAGCAGCGTACCCACCGGCGGCGCTAGCACAGATACGCAGTATTTT.

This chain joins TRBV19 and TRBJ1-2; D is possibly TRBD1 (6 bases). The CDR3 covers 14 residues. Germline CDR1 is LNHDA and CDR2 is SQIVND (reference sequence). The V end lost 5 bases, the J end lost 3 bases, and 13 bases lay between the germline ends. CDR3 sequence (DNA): TGTGCCAGTAGTCTCGCAGGGGCCTACTATGGCTACACCTTC. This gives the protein CASSLAGAYYGYTF. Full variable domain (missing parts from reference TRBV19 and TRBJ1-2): DGGITQSPKYLFRKEGQNVTLSCEQNLNHDAMYWYRQDPGQGLRLIYYSQIVNDFQKGDIAEGYSVSREKKESFPLTVTSAQKNPTAFYLCASSLAGAYYGYTFGSGTRLTVV.

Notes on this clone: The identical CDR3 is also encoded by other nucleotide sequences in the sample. This CDR3 is CASSTRQGYGYTF. The CDR3 nucleotides read TGTGCCAGTAGTACCCGGCAGGGGTATGGCTACACCTTC. V and J are TRBV19 and TRBJ1-2; perhaps TRBD1 as D (6 bases). The CDR3 runs 13 residues. From germline, CDR1 is LNHDA and CDR2 SQIVND (reference sequence). The ends were cut back, 4 bases at V and 5 bases at J, with 11 bases in the middle.

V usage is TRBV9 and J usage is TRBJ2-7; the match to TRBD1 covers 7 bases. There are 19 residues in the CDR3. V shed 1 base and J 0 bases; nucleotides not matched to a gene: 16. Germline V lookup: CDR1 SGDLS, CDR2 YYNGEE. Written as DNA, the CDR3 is TGTGCCAGCAGCGTAAAGGTTATACTGACAGGGTTTAACTCCTACGAGCAGTACTTC. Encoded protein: CASSVKVILTGFNSYEQYF.

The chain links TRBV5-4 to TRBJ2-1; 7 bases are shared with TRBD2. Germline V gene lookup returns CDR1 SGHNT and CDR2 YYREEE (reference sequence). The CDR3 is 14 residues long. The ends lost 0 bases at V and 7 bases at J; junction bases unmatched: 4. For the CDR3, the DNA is TGTGCCAGCAGCTTGGCGGGGGGATTTAATGAGCAGTTCTTC. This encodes CASSLAGGFNEQFF.

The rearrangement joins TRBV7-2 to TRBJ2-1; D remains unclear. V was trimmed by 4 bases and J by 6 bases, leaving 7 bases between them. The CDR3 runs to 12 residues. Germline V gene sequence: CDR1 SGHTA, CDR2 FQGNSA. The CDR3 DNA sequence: TGTGCCAGCAGCTCCCCCTCCAATGAGCAGTTCTTC. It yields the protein CASSSPSNEQFF.

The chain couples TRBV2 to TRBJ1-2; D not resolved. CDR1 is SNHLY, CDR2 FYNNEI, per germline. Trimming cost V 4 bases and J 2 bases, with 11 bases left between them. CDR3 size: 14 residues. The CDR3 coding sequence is TGTGCCAGCAGTGGGTTGGGAGCCAACTATGGCTACACCTTC. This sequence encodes CASSGLGANYGYTF.

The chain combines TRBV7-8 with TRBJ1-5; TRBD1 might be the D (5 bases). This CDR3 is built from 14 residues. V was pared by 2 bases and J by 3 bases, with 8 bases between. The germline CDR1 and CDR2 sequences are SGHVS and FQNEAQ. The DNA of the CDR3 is TGTGCCAGCAGCTTACAGGGATTCAATCAGCCCCAGCATTTT. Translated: CASSLQGFNQPQHF.

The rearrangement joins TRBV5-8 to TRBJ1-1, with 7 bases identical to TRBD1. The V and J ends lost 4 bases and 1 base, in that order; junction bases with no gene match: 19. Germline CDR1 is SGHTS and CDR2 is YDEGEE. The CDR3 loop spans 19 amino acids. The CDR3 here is CASSTGQAVDKFWNTEAFF. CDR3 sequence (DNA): TGTGCCAGCAGCACTGGACAGGCCGTCGACAAGTTTTGGAACACTGAAGCTTTCTTT.

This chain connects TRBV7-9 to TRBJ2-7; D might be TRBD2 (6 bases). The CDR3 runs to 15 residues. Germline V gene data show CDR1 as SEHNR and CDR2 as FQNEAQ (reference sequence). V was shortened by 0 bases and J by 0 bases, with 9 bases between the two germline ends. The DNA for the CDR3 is TGTGCCAGCAGCTTAGCGCGGGGTGCCTCCTACGAGCAGTACTTC. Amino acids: CASSLARGASYEQYF.

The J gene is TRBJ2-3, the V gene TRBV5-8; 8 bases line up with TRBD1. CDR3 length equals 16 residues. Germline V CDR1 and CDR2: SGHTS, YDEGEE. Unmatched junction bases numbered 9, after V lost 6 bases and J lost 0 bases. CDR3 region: CASILGRGPSTDTQYF. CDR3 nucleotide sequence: TGTGCCAGCATCCTAGGCAGGGGGCCAAGCACAGATACGCAGTATTTT.

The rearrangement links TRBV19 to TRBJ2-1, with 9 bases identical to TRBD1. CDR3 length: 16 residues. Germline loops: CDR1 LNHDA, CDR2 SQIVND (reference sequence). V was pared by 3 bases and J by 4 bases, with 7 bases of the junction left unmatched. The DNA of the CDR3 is TGTGCCAGTAGTATCTTACAGGGGGCAGGATACAATGAGCAGTTCTTC. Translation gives CASSILQGAGYNEQFF.

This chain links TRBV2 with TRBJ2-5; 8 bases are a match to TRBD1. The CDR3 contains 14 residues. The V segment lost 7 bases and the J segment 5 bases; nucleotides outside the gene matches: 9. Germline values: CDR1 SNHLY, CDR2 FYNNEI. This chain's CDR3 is CASIKDRADETQYF. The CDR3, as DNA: TGTGCCAGCATTAAGGACAGGGCGGATGAGACCCAGTACTTC.